Detailed here is one T cell receptor (beta chain). Its specificity is not known. This sample was taken from a study of beta chain features in type 1 diabetes. On the study more broadly: Patients did not differ from healthy donors in age, gender or cell yield.

A CD45RO/CCR7/CD25/CD127/CD95/CD27 panel sorted naive, central memory, regulatory and stem cell-like memory CD4+ cells. Trimming removed 6 bases at V and 3 bases at J, with 12 bases between. The CDR3 loop spans 13 amino acids. The V gene's germline CDR1 is MNHGY and CDR2 SVAAGI. Sequencing targeted expressed TCRB transcripts, as all isolated RNA had been reverse transcribed. The method was immunoSEQ multiplex PCR; TCRdb's version includes in-frame clones alone and lacks a portion of them. This table has hundreds of thousands of clones, approximately 14% appearing once. Study-wide points: PCR might preferentially amplify shorter templates, equally in patients and controls. Type 1 diabetes patients had fewer VDJ junction insertions and more deletions.

This TCR came from a young man in good health. Sequenced: central memory CD4+ T cells from blood. The chain links TRBV6-9 to TRBJ2-7; D uncertain. CDR3 sequence: CASSPQIYYEQYV. The CDR3 nucleotides are TGTGCCAGCAGCCCACAGATCTACTACGAGCAGTACGTC.